The 11 T cell receptor beta chains below all came from one sample that was sequenced in a study of blood T cell repertoires in COVID-19. Produced via immunoSEQ multiplex PCR; TCRdb's table is partial and in-frame only. The sample contains about 280,000 clones, around 90% of which appear only once. The sample taken for sequencing was PBMCs or T cells enriched from blood (not recorded which). The receptors derive from a woman aged 25 to 45 who had recovered from COVID-19.

The V call is TRBV19, the J call TRBJ1-6; D not certain. V was clipped by 3 bases and J by 10 bases, with 16 bases between them. The CDR3 extends over 15 amino acids. Per the germline V gene, CDR1 is LNHDA and CDR2 is SQIVND (reference sequence). DNA for the CDR3: TGTGCCAGTAGTATGGAGGTAGTTGTGAGATCACCCCTCCACTTT. It is translated as CASSMEVVVRSPLHF.

The chain has TRBV5-1 and TRBJ1-1, with 9 nucleotides matching TRBD1. V was clipped by 3 bases and J by 6 bases; unmatched bases: 6. CDR3 length equals 14 residues. Germline CDR1 reads SGHRS; CDR2 reads YFSETQ. In nucleotides, the CDR3 is TGCGCCAGCAGCTCCCTGACAGGGGGGGCTGAAGCTTTCTTT. Translating it yields CASSSLTGGAEAFF.

The V call is TRBV24-1, the J call TRBJ2-2; D gene unclear. The germline V and J ends were trimmed by 4 bases and 4 bases, with 12 bases remaining between them. The V gene's germline CDR1 is KGHDR and CDR2 SFDVKD. The CDR3 contains 15 residues. The CDR3 protein is CATSDVRSTTGELFF. The CDR3, as DNA: TGTGCCACCAGTGACGTTCGGAGCACCACCGGGGAGCTGTTTTTT.

The chain uses TRBV6-5 and TRBJ1-1; D is possibly TRBD1 (5 bases). V lost 6 bases to trimming and J lost 1 base, with 9 bases between them. CDR1 and CDR2 from the germline V gene are MNHEY and SVGAGI. The CDR3 runs to 13 residues. Written as DNA, the CDR3 is TGTGCCAGCAGACGACAGACGAACACTGAAGCTTTCTTT. This encodes CASRRQTNTEAFF.

The rearrangement links TRBV7-3 to TRBJ2-6; D is unresolved. V was cut by 4 bases and J by 0 bases, with 7 bases left in between. The CDR3 length is 15 residues. Germline-derived CDR1 and CDR2 are SGHTA and FQGTGA. CDR3 sequence reads: CASSSPSSGANVLTF. CDR3 nucleotides: TGTGCCAGCAGCTCGCCTAGCTCTGGGGCCAACGTCCTGACTTTC. Supplemented by reference TRBV7-3 and TRBJ2-6, the full variable domain reads GAGVSQTPSNKVTEKGKYVELRCDPISGHTALYWYRQSLGQGPEFLIYFQGTGAADDSGLPNDRFFAVRPEGSVSTLKIQRTERGDSAVYLCASSSPSSGANVLTFGAGSRLTVL.

This clone was seen many times. The J gene is TRBJ1-6, the V gene TRBV27; D might be TRBD1 (6 bases). Deletions cut 2 bases from V and 6 bases from J, with 14 bases between. The CDR3 sequence is 16 residues long. CDR1 is MNHEY and CDR2 is SMNVEV in the germline V gene (reference sequence). The CDR3 spells CASSLKPGHPNSPLHF. The CDR3 DNA reads TGTGCCAGCAGTTTAAAACCGGGACATCCTAATTCACCCCTCCACTTT.

This chain joins TRBV6-5 and TRBJ1-2; tentative D call: TRBD1 (5 bases). Trimming stripped 7 bases from V and 2 bases from J, with 14 bases between. CDR1 is MNHEY, CDR2 SVGAGI, per germline. CDR3 length equals 14 residues. The CDR3 spells CASIKAGQNYGYTF. CDR3 bases: TGTGCCAGCATCAAAGCGGGGCAGAACTATGGCTACACCTTC.

The genes are TRBV5-5 and TRBJ1-1; no firm D call. Deletions cut 0 bases from V and 4 bases from J, with 13 bases between. The CDR3 contains 15 residues. The germline V gene has CDR1 SGHKS and CDR2 YYEKEE (reference sequence). CDR3 protein: CASSLGMGGITEAFF. As DNA, the CDR3 is TGTGCCAGCAGCTTGGGGATGGGAGGTATCACTGAAGCTTTCTTT.

The CDR3 DNA sequence: TGTGCCAGCAGCTTGATTATTAGAGGCGGGGAGCTGTTTTTT. Its protein is CASSLIIRGGELFF. The chain links TRBV6-5 to TRBJ2-2; D remains ambiguous. The CDR3 extends over 14 amino acids. V gave up 6 bases and J gave up 7 bases, with 15 bases separating them. The germline V gene has CDR1 MNHEY and CDR2 SVGAGI.

In its sample, this clone was seen once. The rearrangement links TRBV28 to TRBJ2-3; 10 bases line up with TRBD2. The CDR3 contains 15 residues. V shed 4 bases, J shed 6 bases, and the junction held 7 bases outside the gene matches. Germline assignment: CDR1 MDHEN and CDR2 SYDVKM. The CDR3 nucleotides read TGTGCCAGCAGTTACCCAGCGGGGGGGCGCGATACGCAGTATTTT. The encoded protein is CASSYPAGGRDTQYF.

The chain couples TRBV10-3 to TRBJ1-6, with TRBD1 matching 11 bases. The trim removed 6 bases at V and 0 bases at J, leaving 10 bases unmatched. Germline V gene sequence: CDR1 ENHRY, CDR2 SYGVKD. The CDR3 length is 19 residues. The CDR3 bases are TGTGCCATCAGCAAATACCCGGGACAGGGGGTCTCCTATAATTCACCCCTCCACTTT. Translation: CAISKYPGQGVSYNSPLHF.